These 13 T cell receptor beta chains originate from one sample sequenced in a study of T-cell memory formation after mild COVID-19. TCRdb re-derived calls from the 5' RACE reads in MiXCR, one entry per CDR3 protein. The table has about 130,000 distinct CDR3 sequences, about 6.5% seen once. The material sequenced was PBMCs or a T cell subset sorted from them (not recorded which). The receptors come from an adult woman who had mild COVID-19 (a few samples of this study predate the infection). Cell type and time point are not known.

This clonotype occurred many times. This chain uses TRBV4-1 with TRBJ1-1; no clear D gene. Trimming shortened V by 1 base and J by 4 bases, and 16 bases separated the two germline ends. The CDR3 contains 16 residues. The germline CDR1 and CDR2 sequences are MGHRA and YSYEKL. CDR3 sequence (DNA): TGCGCCAGCAGCCAAGGACGGGCCGTTGGTGGCACTGAAGCTTTCTTT. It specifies CASSQGRAVGGTEAFF.

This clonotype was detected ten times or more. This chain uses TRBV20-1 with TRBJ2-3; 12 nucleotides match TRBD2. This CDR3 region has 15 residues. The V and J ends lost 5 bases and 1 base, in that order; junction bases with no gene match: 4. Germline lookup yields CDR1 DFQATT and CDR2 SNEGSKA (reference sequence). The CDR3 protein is CSASLAGGRTDTQYF. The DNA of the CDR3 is TGCAGTGCTTCACTAGCGGGGGGTCGCACAGATACGCAGTATTTT.

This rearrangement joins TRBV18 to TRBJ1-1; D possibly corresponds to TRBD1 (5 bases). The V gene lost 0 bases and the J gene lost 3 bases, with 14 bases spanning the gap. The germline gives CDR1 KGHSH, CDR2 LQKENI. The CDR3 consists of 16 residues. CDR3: CASSPPYRGDDTEAFF. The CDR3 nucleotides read TGTGCCAGCTCACCACCGTACCGAGGGGATGACACTGAAGCTTTCTTT.

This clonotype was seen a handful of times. CDR3 protein: CASSSQAGVGYNEQFF. The CDR3, as DNA: TGTGCCAGCAGCTCTCAAGCGGGAGTGGGTTACAATGAGCAGTTCTTC. The chain joins TRBV7-2 to TRBJ2-1, with 8 bases identical to TRBD2. J gave up 4 bases and V 4 bases, and 9 bases lay outside the gene matches. The V gene's germline CDR1 is SGHTA and CDR2 FQGNSA. The CDR3 sequence is 16 residues long.

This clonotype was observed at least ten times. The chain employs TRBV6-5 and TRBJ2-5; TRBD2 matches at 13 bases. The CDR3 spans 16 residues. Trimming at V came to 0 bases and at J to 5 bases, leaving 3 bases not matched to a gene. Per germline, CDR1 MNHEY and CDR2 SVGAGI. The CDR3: CASSYSMTSGGETQYF. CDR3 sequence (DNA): TGTGCCAGCAGTTACTCGATGACTAGCGGGGGGGAGACCCAGTACTTC.

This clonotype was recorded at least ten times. The CDR3 loop is CSVRGRGRANEQFF. The CDR3 DNA is TGCAGCGTGAGGGGTCGAGGGAGGGCCAATGAGCAGTTCTTC. This chain joins TRBV29-1 and TRBJ2-1, with 7 positions matching TRBD2. The V gene end was trimmed by 6 bases and the J gene end by 6 bases; junction bases not matched to a gene: 11. Germline V gene lookup returns CDR1 SQVTM and CDR2 ANQGSEA. The CDR3 covers 14 residues.

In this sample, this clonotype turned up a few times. In DNA, the CDR3 is TGTGCCAGCAAAAACGCGGGCTCTGGAAACACCATATATTTT. Protein: CASKNAGSGNTIYF. V and J are TRBV6-6 and TRBJ1-3; no clear D. CDR1 is MNHNY, CDR2 SVGAGI, per germline (reference sequence). This CDR3 contains 14 residues. V was shortened by 7 bases and J by 0 bases, with 10 bases between the two germline ends.

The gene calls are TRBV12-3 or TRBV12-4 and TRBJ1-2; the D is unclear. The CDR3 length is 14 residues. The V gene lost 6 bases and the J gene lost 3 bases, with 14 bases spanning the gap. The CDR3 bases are TGTGCCAGCAGACCAAACCGGGGAGACTATGGCTACACCTTC. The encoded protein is CASRPNRGDYGYTF.

The CDR3 nucleotides are TGTGCCACCAGCAGAGATTATACGGCGGTAAAGTACGAGCAGTACTTC. It yields the protein CATSRDYTAVKYEQYF. The chain recombines TRBV15 with TRBJ2-7; D not resolved. The CDR3 totals 16 residues. V gave up 0 bases and J gave up 4 bases, with 16 bases separating them. The V gene's germline CDR1 is LNHNV and CDR2 YYDKDF (reference sequence).

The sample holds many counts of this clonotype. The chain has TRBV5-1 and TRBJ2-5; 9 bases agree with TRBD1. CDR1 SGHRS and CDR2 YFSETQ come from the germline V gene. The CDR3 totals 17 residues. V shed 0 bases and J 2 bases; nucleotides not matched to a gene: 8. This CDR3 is CASSLGPTGTGQETQYF. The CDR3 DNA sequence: TGCGCCAGCAGCTTGGGGCCTACTGGGACAGGGCAAGAGACCCAGTACTTC.

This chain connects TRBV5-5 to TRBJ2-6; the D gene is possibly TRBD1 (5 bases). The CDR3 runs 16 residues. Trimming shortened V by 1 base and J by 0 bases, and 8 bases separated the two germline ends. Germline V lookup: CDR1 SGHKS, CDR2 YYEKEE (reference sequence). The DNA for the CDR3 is TGTGCCAGCAGCTTGTCAGGGATCTCTGGGGCCAACGTCCTGACTTTC. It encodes CASSLSGISGANVLTF. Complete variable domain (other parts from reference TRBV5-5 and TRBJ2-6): DAGVTQSPTHLIKTRGQQVTLRCSPISGHKSVSWYQQVLGQGPQFIFQYYEKEERGRGNFPDRFSARQFPNYSSELNVNALLLGDSALYLCASSLSGISGANVLTFGAGSRLTVL.

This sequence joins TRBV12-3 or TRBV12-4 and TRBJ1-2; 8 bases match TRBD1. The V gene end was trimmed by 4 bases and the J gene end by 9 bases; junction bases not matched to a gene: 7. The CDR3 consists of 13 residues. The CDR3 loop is CASSSGGTGSYTF. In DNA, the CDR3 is TGTGCCAGCAGTTCTGGGGGGACAGGCAGCTACACCTTC.

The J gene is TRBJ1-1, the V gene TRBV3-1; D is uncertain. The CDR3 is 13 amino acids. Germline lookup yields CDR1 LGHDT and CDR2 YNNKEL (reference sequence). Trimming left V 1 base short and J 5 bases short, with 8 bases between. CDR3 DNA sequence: TGTGCCAGCAGCCAAGTCGAGAGGACTGAAGCTTTCTTT. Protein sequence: CASSQVERTEAFF.